The sample holds a few counts of the clone carrying this T cell receptor beta chain. This specimen comes from a study of blood T cell repertoires in COVID-19. Assay used: immunoSEQ multiplex PCR; TCRdb lists only in-frame clones, some missing. The sample lists about 170,000 clones; around four fifths were seen once. CDR3 length equals 13 residues. Trimming removed 6 bases from V and 4 bases from J, with 12 bases in between. Germline-derived CDR1 and CDR2 are LGHNA and YNFKEQ. The J gene is TRBJ1-1, the V gene TRBV4-2; weak D call: TRBD1 (6 bases). The sequenced material came from PBMCs or T cells enriched from blood (not recorded which). This TCR was sampled from a woman aged 45-65 years who had recovered from COVID-19. CDR3 sequence reads: CASSPQGFTEAFF. CDR3 sequence (DNA): TGTGCCAGCAGTCCCCAGGGGTTCACTGAAGCTTTCTTT.